Listed below are T cell receptor beta chains from one sample, sequenced in a study of blood T cell repertoires in COVID-19. Method: immunoSEQ multiplex PCR; TCRdb's copy keeps in-frame clones and lacks some. The table lists approximately 100,000 clones, about 84% of them singletons. Material: peripheral blood. Receptor source: an elderly woman with acute or convalescent COVID-19. Both conserved end residues are part of each CDR3. The D gene is left open where the match is weak. Where a row states a size, it is once, few, many or the class of an expanded clone; other rows omit it.

clone size | J gene | D gene | V gene | CDR3 protein | CDR3 DNA
few | TRBJ2-1 | - | TRBV6-4 | CASSVTPYNEQFF | TGTGCCAGCAGTGTGACACCGTACAATGAGCAGTTCTTC
- | TRBJ1-2 | TRBD1 | TRBV18 | CASSPLGGQGSNYGYTF | TGTGCCAGCTCACCACTCGGGGGACAGGGTTCTAACTATGGCTACACCTTC
- | TRBJ1-2 | - | TRBV7-9 | CASSQDSDFGYTF | TGTGCCAGCAGCCAGGACAGCGACTTTGGCTACACCTTC
- | TRBJ2-7 | TRBD1 | TRBV28 | CASSTEQGARSYEQYF | TGTGCCAGCAGTACGGAACAGGGGGCGCGCTCCTACGAGCAGTACTTC
- | TRBJ2-1 | TRBD2 | TRBV28 | CASSIPSRLAAYRNEQFF | TGTGCCAGCAGTATACCATCGCGACTAGCGGCATATCGCAATGAGCAGTTCTTC
- | TRBJ1-3 | - | TRBV24-1 | CATSDPRSSGNTIYF | TGTGCCACCAGTGATCCCCGGTCCTCTGGAAACACCATATATTTT
- | TRBJ1-1 | - | TRBV27 | CASATGYGTEAFF | TGTGCCAGCGCTACAGGGTACGGCACTGAAGCTTTCTTT
- | TRBJ1-2 | TRBD1 | TRBV27 | CASRLHADRGVDYGYTF | TGTGCCAGCAGACTACACGCTGACAGGGGAGTCGACTATGGCTACACCTTC
few | TRBJ2-4 | TRBD2 | TRBV5-1 | CASSLDAGGSKNIQYF | TGCGCCAGCAGCTTGGATGCGGGGGGGTCCAAAAACATTCAGTACTTC
few | TRBJ2-3 | TRBD1 | TRBV5-1 | CASSIQGMSTDTQYF | TGCGCCAGCAGTATACAGGGGATGAGCACAGATACGCAGTATTTT
- | TRBJ2-6 | - | TRBV27 | CASSPIGGVGRSGANVLTF | TGTGCCAGCAGTCCTATAGGAGGGGTTGGAAGGTCTGGGGCCAACGTCCTGACTTTC
- | TRBJ1-2 | TRBD1 | TRBV7-6 | CASSLDSGGQGPHTF | TGTGCCAGCAGCTTGGATTCAGGAGGACAGGGCCCACACACCTTC
- | TRBJ1-3 | - | TRBV19 | CASSMRDTGNTIYF | TGTGCCAGTAGTATGCGGGATACTGGAAACACCATATATTTT
few | TRBJ1-2 | - | TRBV2 | CASSSDSTLYGYTF | TGTGCCAGCAGTAGCGACAGTACCCTCTATGGCTACACCTTC
- | TRBJ2-3 | TRBD2 | TRBV5-1 | CASSLPSGGASEQYF | TGCGCCAGCAGCCTTCCTAGCGGGGGGGCCTCCGAGCAGTATTTT
- | TRBJ1-2 | TRBD1 | TRBV5-6 | CASSLRGAGGIYGYTF | TGTGCCAGCAGCTTGAGGGGTGCAGGGGGTATCTATGGCTACACCTTC
- | TRBJ2-1 | TRBD2 | TRBV4-2 | CASSQGTGGAMNEQFF | TGTGCCAGCAGCCAAGGGACGGGGGGGGCGATGAATGAGCAGTTCTTC
few | TRBJ1-1 | - | TRBV12-3/TRBV12-4 | CASSFPFTEAFF | TGTGCCAGCAGTTTTCCCTTCACTGAAGCTTTCTTT
once | TRBJ1-1 | - | TRBV6-1 | CASSEARRWSTEAFF | TGTGCCAGCAGTGAAGCTCGCAGATGGAGCACTGAAGCTTTCTTT
- | TRBJ1-1 | - | TRBV4-1 | CASSQERNTEAFF | TGCGCCAGCAGCCAAGAGAGGAACACTGAAGCTTTCTTT
- | TRBJ1-1 | - | TRBV5-1 | CASSGGGRENTEAFF | TGCGCCAGCAGCGGAGGGGGGAGGGAGAACACTGAAGCTTTCTTT
- | TRBJ1-6 | - | TRBV28 | CASSFIILGQSLSSYNSPLHF | TGTGCCAGCAGTTTTATAATATTAGGACAGTCTTTGAGCTCCTATAATTCACCCCTCCACTTT
- | TRBJ1-4 | TRBD1 | TRBV28 | CASSSDRSNEKLFF | TGTGCCAGCAGCTCGGACAGGTCTAATGAAAAACTGTTTTTT
- | TRBJ1-1 | - | TRBV6-4 | CASSDPKIGRGAEAFF | TGTGCCAGCAGTGACCCGAAGATAGGCAGGGGAGCTGAAGCTTTCTTT
- | TRBJ2-3 | - | TRBV4-1 | CASSQALTRGTDTQYF | TGCGCCAGCAGCCAAGCTTTGACTAGAGGTACAGATACGCAGTATTTT
- | TRBJ1-5 | - | TRBV6-2/TRBV6-3 | CASSLTGFSNQPQHF | TGTGCCAGCAGTTTAACAGGGTTCAGCAATCAGCCCCAGCATTTT
- | TRBJ1-1 | - | TRBV29-1 | CSVAPSRVGTEAFF | TGCAGCGTTGCCCCCAGCAGGGTTGGTACTGAAGCTTTCTTT
- | TRBJ2-5 | TRBD2 | TRBV6-1 | CASSDSGGPQETQYF | TGTGCCAGCAGTGACAGCGGGGGCCCCCAAGAGACCCAGTACTTC
- | TRBJ2-1 | TRBD2 | TRBV5-6 | CASSLVRLAGGNEQFF | TGTGCCAGCAGCTTGGTTCGGCTAGCGGGGGGCAATGAGCAGTTCTTC
- | TRBJ1-1 | - | TRBV6-6 | CASSYSRDTEAFF | TGTGCCAGCAGTTACTCGAGAGACACTGAAGCTTTCTTT
- | TRBJ1-2 | - | TRBV7-6 | CASSSGHANYGYTF | TGTGCCAGCAGCTCGGGACACGCAAACTATGGCTACACCTTC
- | TRBJ1-1 | - | TRBV19 | CASSMVAHRGTEAFF | TGTGCCAGTAGTATGGTGGCCCACAGAGGGACTGAAGCTTTCTTT
few | TRBJ1-1 | - | TRBV7-9 | CASSFEGVNTEAFF | TGTGCCAGCAGCTTTGAAGGGGTTAACACTGAAGCTTTCTTT
- | TRBJ1-2 | - | TRBV7-9 | CASRATGTYGYTF | TGTGCCAGCAGAGCCACAGGGACCTATGGCTACACCTTC
once | TRBJ2-7 | TRBD1 | TRBV18 | CASSPAGGSYEQYF | TGTGCCAGCTCACCGGCAGGGGGCTCCTACGAGCAGTACTTC
once | TRBJ1-2 | - | TRBV6-1 | CASSGLPGTGGYGYTF | TGTGCCAGCAGTGGGTTACCTGGGACCGGGGGTTATGGCTACACCTTC
- | TRBJ1-4 | - | TRBV7-9 | CASSYKMDTPREKLFF | TGTGCCAGCAGCTACAAAATGGACACACCAAGAGAAAAACTGTTTTTT
few | TRBJ2-1 | - | TRBV6-4 | CASSEVPSWSGNEQFF | TGTGCCAGCAGTGAGGTGCCTAGCTGGTCTGGCAATGAGCAGTTCTTC
few | TRBJ1-4 | TRBD1 | TRBV28 | CASSTNRGAGEKLFF | TGTGCCAGCAGTACTAACAGGGGGGCTGGAGAAAAACTGTTTTTT
- | TRBJ1-1 | - | TRBV11-2 | CASSLAAGRGTRDTEAFF | TGTGCCAGCAGCTTAGCGGCGGGCAGGGGAACGCGGGACACTGAAGCTTTCTTT
- | TRBJ1-3 | TRBD1 | TRBV4-3 | CASSRAQGDGNTIYF | TGCGCCAGCAGCCGAGCACAGGGGGATGGAAACACCATATATTTT
- | TRBJ1-6 | - | TRBV4-2 | CASSQELSASSYNSPLHF | TGTGCCAGCAGCCAAGAACTAAGCGCGAGCTCCTATAATTCACCCCTCCACTTT
- | TRBJ2-2 | - | TRBV5-8 | CASRSYRGETGELFF | TGTGCCAGCCGGTCATATCGCGGAGAAACCGGGGAGCTGTTTTTT
- | TRBJ1-2 | TRBD1 | TRBV5-8 | CASSSGQGTYGYTF | TGTGCCAGCAGCTCAGGACAGGGGACCTATGGCTACACCTTC
- | TRBJ2-1 | TRBD2 | TRBV15 | CATSRDTSGGRDEQFF | TGTGCCACCAGCAGAGATACTAGCGGGGGTAGAGATGAGCAGTTCTTC
- | TRBJ2-7 | TRBD2 | TRBV18 | CASTSKSGTSGGSAYEQYF | TGTGCCAGCACTTCCAAGAGCGGGACTAGCGGGGGGAGCGCCTACGAGCAGTACTTC
few | TRBJ2-2 | TRBD1 | TRBV5-5 | CASSQQGQTITGELFF | TGTGCCAGCAGCCAACAGGGGCAGACCATCACCGGGGAGCTGTTTTTT
- | TRBJ1-5 | - | TRBV21-1 | CASSKADRVDQPQHF | TGTGCCAGCAGCAAAGCCGACAGGGTCGATCAGCCCCAGCATTTT
- | TRBJ1-2 | TRBD1 | TRBV10-3 | CAISGGGGYGYTF | TGTGCCATCAGTGGAGGGGGCGGCTATGGCTACACCTTC
few | TRBJ1-1 | TRBD1 | TRBV5-1 | CASSSQGVNTEAFF | TGCGCCAGCAGCTCGCAGGGGGTGAACACTGAAGCTTTCTTT
few | TRBJ1-5 | TRBD1 | TRBV18 | CASSPRTGVNQPQHF | TGTGCCAGCTCACCACGGACAGGGGTCAATCAGCCCCAGCATTTT
- | TRBJ2-3 | TRBD1 | TRBV6-1 | CASSEWGTGPGTDTQYF | TGTGCCAGCAGTGAATGGGGGACAGGGCCGGGCACAGATACGCAGTATTTT
- | TRBJ1-1 | - | TRBV5-1 | CASSYSGGESTEAFF | TGCGCCAGCAGCTATTCCGGGGGAGAAAGCACTGAAGCTTTCTTT
- | TRBJ2-7 | TRBD1 | TRBV11-2 | CASSLTGTGRGEQYF | TGTGCCAGCAGCCTAACCGGGACAGGGAGGGGCGAGCAGTACTTC
- | TRBJ2-5 | - | TRBV29-1 | CSVCPTSVETQYF | TGCAGCGTTTGCCCCACAAGTGTTGAGACCCAGTACTTC